This T cell receptor beta chain was recorded in a study of blood T cell repertoires in COVID-19. Germline V lookup: CDR1 SNHLY, CDR2 FYNNEI. V lost 7 bases and J lost 10, with 14 bases in between. The CDR3 covers 13 residues. Clones were sequenced by immunoSEQ multiplex PCR, and TCRdb holds only the in-frame ones, with some missing. The sample yields a few hundred thousand clones, around four fifths seen once. This sequence was found in an elderly woman with COVID-19, enrolled during active disease. Sequenced sample: peripheral blood. The chain joins TRBV2 to TRBJ1-6; the D gene is possibly TRBD1 (6 bases). The CDR3 protein is CASTQGQASPLHF. In DNA form, the CDR3 reads TGTGCCAGCACTCAGGGACAAGCCTCACCCCTCCACTTT.